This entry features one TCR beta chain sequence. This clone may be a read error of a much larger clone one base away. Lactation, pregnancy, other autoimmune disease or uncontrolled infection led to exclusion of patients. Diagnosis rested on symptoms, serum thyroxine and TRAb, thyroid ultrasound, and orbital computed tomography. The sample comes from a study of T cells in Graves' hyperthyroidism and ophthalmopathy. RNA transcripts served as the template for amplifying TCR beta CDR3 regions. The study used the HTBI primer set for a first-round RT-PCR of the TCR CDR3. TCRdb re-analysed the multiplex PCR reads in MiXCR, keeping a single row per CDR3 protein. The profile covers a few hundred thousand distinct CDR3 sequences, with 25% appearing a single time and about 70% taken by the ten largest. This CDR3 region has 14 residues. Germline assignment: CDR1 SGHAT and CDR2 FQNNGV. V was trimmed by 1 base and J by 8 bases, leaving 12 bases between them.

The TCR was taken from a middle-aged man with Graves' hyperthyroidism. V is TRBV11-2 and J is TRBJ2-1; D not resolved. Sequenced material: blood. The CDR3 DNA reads TGTGCCAGCAGCTTAGGTGCAGCTAGGGATGAGCAGTTCTTC. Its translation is CASSLGAARDEQFF.